Listed here are 21 T cell receptor beta chains from one sample, sequenced in a study of lung T cells in sarcoidosis with Löfgren's syndrome. TCRdb recomputed calls from the reads with MiXCR, one row per CDR3 protein. In the table there are about 1,100 distinct CDR3 sequences, roughly 28% of which are singletons. Source material: CD4+ T cells from PBMCs. The source is a human donor with sarcoidosis (Löfgren's syndrome or another form), or a control subject (not recorded which).

By share, this clonotype counts as medium-sized. The gene calls are TRBV7-9 and TRBJ2-5; either TRBD1 or TRBD2 may supply D (5 bases each). CDR3 length: 12 residues. Germline CDR1 is SEHNR and CDR2 is FQNEAQ (reference sequence). Trimming took 5 bases from V and 5 from J, leaving 9 bases between them. This chain's CDR3 is CASSQEGETQYF. The DNA for the CDR3 is TGTGCCAGCAGCCAAGAGGGGGAGACCCAGTACTTC.

In its sample, this clonotype ranks as large. The gene calls are TRBV15 and TRBJ1-1; D unresolved. V gave up 0 bases and J gave up 6 bases, with 11 bases separating them. The length of the CDR3 is 14 residues. CDR1 is LNHNV and CDR2 is YYDKDF in the germline V gene (reference sequence). CDR3 loop: CATSRDVGRAEAFF. DNA for the CDR3: TGTGCCACCAGCAGAGATGTAGGGAGAGCTGAAGCTTTCTTT.

Within the sample, this clonotype is medium-sized. DNA for the CDR3: TGCAGTGCTAGAGATCGGCCGGGTCAGACCCAGTACTTC. This codes for CSARDRPGQTQYF. J is TRBJ2-5 and V is TRBV20-1; D is uncertain. V dropped 0 bases and J dropped 6 bases, with 11 bases sitting between them. The germline gives CDR1 DFQATT, CDR2 SNEGSKA (reference sequence). The CDR3 length is 13 residues.

Comment on this clonotype: The junction shows a germline mismatch at one end, possibly a read error. This chain links TRBV7-2 with TRBJ2-5; D is perhaps TRBD1 (6 bases). CDR3 length: 15 residues. The germline gives CDR1 SGHTA, CDR2 FQGNSA. The CDR3 sequence: CANSLVALQDSSNNF. CDR3 DNA: TGTGCCAACAGCTTAGTCGCCTTACAGGACAGTTCGAATAACTTC.

This clonotype ranks as medium-sized. The genes are TRBV6-1 and TRBJ2-7, with 7 bases matching TRBD2. V lost 0 bases to trimming and J lost 3 bases; unmatched junction nucleotides: 2. CDR3 length: 14 residues. Germline V gives CDR1 MNHNS, CDR2 SASEGT. This CDR3 is CASSEAGGYYEQYV. The CDR3 DNA follows: TGTGCCAGCAGTGAAGCGGGAGGGTACTACGAGCAGTACGTC.

By share, this clonotype counts as large. The rearrangement uses TRBV4-3 and TRBJ1-1; no firm D call. From germline, CDR1 is LGHNA and CDR2 YSLEER. V was cut by 4 bases and J by 0 bases, with 6 bases left in between. The CDR3 totals 13 residues. CDR3 region: CASSLEMNTEAFF. In DNA form, the CDR3 reads TGCGCCAGCAGCCTCGAGATGAACACTGAAGCTTTCTTT.

V gene TRBV7-2 combines with J gene TRBJ2-3; maybe TRBD2 (5 bases). The CDR3 consists of 15 residues. Per germline, CDR1 SGHTA and CDR2 FQGNSA. V lost 11 bases and J lost 2, with 20 bases in between. CDR3 DNA sequence: TGTGCCGGTAGCTTATCGCCGGGGTTCACAGATACGCAGTATTTT. Its translation is CAGSLSPGFTDTQYF.

This clonotype counts as medium-sized. The chain uses TRBV12-3 or TRBV12-4 and TRBJ1-1; 9 bases are shared with TRBD1. The CDR3 runs 13 residues. V dropped 5 bases and J dropped 7; count of bases not matched to a gene: 5. The CDR3 sequence is CASSQQGAVEAFF. In DNA form, the CDR3 reads TGTGCCAGCAGTCAACAGGGGGCGGTTGAAGCTTTCTTT.

This clonotype was seen repeatedly, ten times or more. This could be a read error, since a much larger clone is one nucleotide away. This chain links TRBV18 with TRBJ1-1, with D unclear. The CDR3 has 12 amino acids. V was clipped by 2 bases and J by 4 bases, with 5 bases between them. Germline assignment: CDR1 KGHSH and CDR2 LQKENI. As DNA, the CDR3 is TGTGCCAGCTCACCAGGGAGCACTGAAGCTTTCTTT. This codes for CASSPGSTEAFF.

This clonotype is deemed medium-sized. The rearrangement uses TRBV7-9 and TRBJ2-3; no definite D call. The CDR3 extends over 16 amino acids. Trimming took 5 bases from V and 0 from J, leaving 15 bases between them. Germline-derived CDR1 and CDR2 are SEHNR and FQNEAQ (reference sequence). CDR3 sequence: CASSTPVRFSTDTQYF. The DNA of the CDR3 is TGTGCCAGCAGCACCCCGGTCAGGTTTAGCACAGATACGCAGTATTTT. Full variable domain (missing parts from reference TRBV7-9 and TRBJ2-3): DTGVSQNPRHKITKRGQNVTFRCDPISEHNRLYWYRQTLGQGPEFLTYFQNEAQLEKSRLLSDRFSAERPKGSFSTLEIQRTEQGDSAMYLCASSTPVRFSTDTQYFGPGTRLTVL.

This clonotype showed up many times. V and J are TRBV9 and TRBJ2-3, with 8 bases matching TRBD2. Per the germline V gene, CDR1 is SGDLS and CDR2 is YYNGEE. The V segment lost 4 bases and the J segment 2 bases; nucleotides outside the gene matches: 9. CDR3 size: 16 residues. The CDR3 bases are TGTGCCAGCAGCTTCTCCAGCGGGAGTATCACAGATACGCAGTATTTT. It translates to CASSFSSGSITDTQYF.

The chain is built from TRBV20-1 and TRBJ2-3; the D call may be TRBD1 or TRBD2 (5 bases each). This CDR3 is 14 amino acids long. Germline V lookup: CDR1 DFQATT, CDR2 SNEGSKA (reference sequence). V shed 3 bases and J shed 6 bases, with 16 bases lying between them. CDR3 protein: CSARGGTGGDTQYF. In nucleotides, the CDR3 is TGCAGTGCTAGGGGTGGGACCGGCGGGGATACGCAGTATTTT.

This clonotype is labeled medium-sized (0.01 to 0.1%). The V call is TRBV2, the J call TRBJ2-1, with D hard to call. Trimming removed 6 bases from V and 6 bases from J, with 12 bases in between. There are 13 residues in the CDR3. Germline CDR1 reads SNHLY; CDR2 reads FYNNEI. The CDR3 spells CASRTHGPNEQFF. The CDR3 nucleotides are TGTGCCAGCAGAACCCACGGCCCCAATGAGCAGTTCTTC.

In its sample, this clonotype is medium-sized. The genes are TRBV2 and TRBJ2-5; tentatively, D is TRBD1 or TRBD2 (5 bases each). This CDR3 is 12 amino acids long. Trimming shortened V by 6 bases and J by 5 bases, and 10 bases separated the two germline ends. The germline CDR1 and CDR2 sequences are SNHLY and FYNNEI. CDR3 residues: CASRRAGETQYF. CDR3 in DNA: TGTGCCAGCAGGCGGGCAGGGGAGACCCAGTACTTC.

By share of the sample, this clonotype is large. V is TRBV11-1 and J is TRBJ2-1, with D tentatively TRBD1 (5 bases). The V and J ends lost 5 bases and 2 bases respectively, with 16 bases between them. Germline V lookup: CDR1 SGHAT, CDR2 FQDESV (reference sequence). The CDR3 contains 16 residues. CDR3 nucleotide sequence: TGTGCCAGCAGCCCGACAGTTAATCGGGCCTACAATGAGCAGTTCTTC. Its protein is CASSPTVNRAYNEQFF.

By sample fraction, this clonotype is medium-sized. The V gene is TRBV7-9, the J gene TRBJ2-7, with TRBD2 matching 7 bases. Germline V gene sequence: CDR1 SEHNR, CDR2 FQNEAQ (reference sequence). This CDR3 has 14 residues. Trimming removed 3 bases from V and 0 bases from J; junction bases left unmatched: 2. CDR3: CASSFGGSSYEQYV. The CDR3 DNA sequence: TGTGCCAGCAGCTTTGGCGGGAGCTCCTACGAGCAGTACGTC.

By proportion, this clonotype is medium-sized. The V call is TRBV10-3, the J call TRBJ1-1, with unresolved D. Germline lookup yields CDR1 ENHRY and CDR2 SYGVKD. Deletions cut 10 bases from V and 1 base from J, with 7 bases between. The CDR3 runs to 11 residues. CDR3 loop: CASLQNTEAFF. The DNA of the CDR3 is TGTGCCAGCCTTCAGAACACTGAAGCTTTCTTT.

The chain links TRBV20-1 to TRBJ2-1, with D possibly being TRBD2 (6 bases). The CDR3 is 15 amino acids. CDR1 is DFQATT and CDR2 is SNEGSKA in the germline V gene (reference sequence). The V gene lost 5 bases and the J gene lost 4 bases, with 18 bases spanning the gap. The CDR3 spells CSASFTSSGYNEQFF. The CDR3 nucleotides read TGCAGTGCTTCCTTTACTAGCTCAGGGTACAATGAGCAGTTCTTC.

This clonotype is termed large. The V and J genes are TRBV4-2 and TRBJ2-3, with a weak D call TRBD2 (6 bases). CDR1 is LGHNA and CDR2 is YNFKEQ in the germline V gene. Trimming cost V 3 bases and J 4 bases, with 8 bases left between them. CDR3 size: 13 residues. The CDR3 region has the DNA TGTGCCAGCAGCCAGGAGGGAGCAGATACGCAGTATTTT. It encodes CASSQEGADTQYF.

This clonotype ranks as large. This chain uses TRBV20-1 with TRBJ2-7, with 8 bases aligning to TRBD1. CDR1 DFQATT and CDR2 SNEGSKA come from the germline V gene (reference sequence). Trimming removed 6 bases from V and 6 bases from J; junction bases left unmatched: 4. The length of the CDR3 is 11 residues. This CDR3 reads CSARQGFEQYF. In DNA, the CDR3 is TGCAGTGCGCGACAGGGGTTCGAGCAGTACTTC.

Many counts were recorded for this clonotype. Being one base from a much bigger clone, this may be a read error. V and J are TRBV28 and TRBJ2-1, with TRBD2 matching 7 bases. CDR1 and CDR2 from the germline V gene are MDHEN and SYDVKM. The CDR3 is 15 amino acids. The CDR3 sequence is CASSLTGGGYNGQFF. As DNA, the CDR3 is TGTGCCAGCAGTTTAACGGGCGGGGGTTACAATGGGCAGTTCTTC.